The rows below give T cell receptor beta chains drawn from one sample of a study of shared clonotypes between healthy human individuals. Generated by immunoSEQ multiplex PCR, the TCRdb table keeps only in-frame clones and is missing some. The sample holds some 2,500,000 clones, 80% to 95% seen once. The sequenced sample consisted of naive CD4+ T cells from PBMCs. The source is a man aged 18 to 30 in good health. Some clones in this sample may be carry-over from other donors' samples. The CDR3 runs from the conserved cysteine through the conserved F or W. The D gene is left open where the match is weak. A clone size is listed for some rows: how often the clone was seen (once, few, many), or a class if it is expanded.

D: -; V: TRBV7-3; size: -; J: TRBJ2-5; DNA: TGTGCCAGCAGCTTAGGGTCGCCGGGGGAGACCCAGTACTTC; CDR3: CASSLGSPGETQYF
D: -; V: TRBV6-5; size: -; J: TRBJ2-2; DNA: TGTGCCAGCAAACGGAAAGCGAACACCGGGGAGCTGTTTTTT; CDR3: CASKRKANTGELFF
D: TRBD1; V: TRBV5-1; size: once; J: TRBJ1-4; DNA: TGCGCCAGCAGCTCTACCGATACAGGGGCAGCGATGTTTTTT; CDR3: CASSSTDTGAAMFF
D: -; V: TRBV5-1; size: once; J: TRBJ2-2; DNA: TGCGCCAGCAGCTTAAGTACCGGACTACCCACCGGGGAGCTGTTTTTT; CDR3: CASSLSTGLPTGELFF
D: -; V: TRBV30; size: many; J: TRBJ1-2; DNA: TGTGCCTGGACCACCCCAGGACAGTTCTATGGCTACACCTTC; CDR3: CAWTTPGQFYGYTF
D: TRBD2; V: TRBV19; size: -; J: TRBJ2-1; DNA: TGTGCCAGTAGTAGAACTAGCGGGAGAGCTGAGCAGTTCTTC; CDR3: CASSRTSGRAEQFF
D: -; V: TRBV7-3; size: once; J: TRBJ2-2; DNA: TGTGCCAGCAGCACAGGGACGGACACCGGGGAGCTGTTTTTT; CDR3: CASSTGTDTGELFF
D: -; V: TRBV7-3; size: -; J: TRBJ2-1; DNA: TGTGCCAGCAGCTCGGAGGGGGGCCCTCAAGGGAGCGAGCAGTTCTTC; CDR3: CASSSEGGPQGSEQFF
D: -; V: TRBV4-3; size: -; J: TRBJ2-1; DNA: TGCGCCAGCAGCCAAGAGCCGGGGACCAATGAGCAGTTCTTC; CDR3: CASSQEPGTNEQFF
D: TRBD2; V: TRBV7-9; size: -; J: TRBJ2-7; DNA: TGTGCCAGCAGCTTAGGGCTAGCGGGACTCTACGAGCAGTACTTC; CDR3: CASSLGLAGLYEQYF
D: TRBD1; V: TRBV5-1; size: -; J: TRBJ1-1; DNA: TGCGCCAGCAGCTTAGGGACAGTGAACACTGAAGCTTTCTTT; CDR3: CASSLGTVNTEAFF
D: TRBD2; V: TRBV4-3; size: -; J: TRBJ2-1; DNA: TGCGCCAGCAGCCAAGATTCAGCGGGAGGGTCCTACAATGAGCAGTTCTTC; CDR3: CASSQDSAGGSYNEQFF
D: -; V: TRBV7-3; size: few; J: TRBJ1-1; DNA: TGTGCCAGCAGCTTAGGGGGAACGGGTGAAGCTTTCTTT; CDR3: CASSLGGTGEAFF
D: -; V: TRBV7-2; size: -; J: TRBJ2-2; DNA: TGTGCCAGCAGCTTATACGTCACCGGGGAGCTGTTTTTT; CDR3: CASSLYVTGELFF
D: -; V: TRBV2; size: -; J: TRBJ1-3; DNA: -; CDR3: CASTVAAGNTIYF
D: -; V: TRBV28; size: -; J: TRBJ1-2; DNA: TGTGCCAGCAGTGTACCGGGACACCTCTATGGCTACACCTTC; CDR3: CASSVPGHLYGYTF
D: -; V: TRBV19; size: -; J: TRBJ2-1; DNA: TGTGCCAGTAGTATGTGGGGCCATGAGCAGTTCTTC; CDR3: CASSMWGHEQFF
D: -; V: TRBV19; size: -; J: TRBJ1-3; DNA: TGTGCCAGTAAGGGCGGGAGCTCTGGAAACACCATATATTTT; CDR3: CASKGGSSGNTIYF
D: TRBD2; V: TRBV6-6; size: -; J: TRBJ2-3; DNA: TGTGCCAGCACCGACACTAGCGGGGGGACAGATACGCAGTATTTT; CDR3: CASTDTSGGTDTQYF
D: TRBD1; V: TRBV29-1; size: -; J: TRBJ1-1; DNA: TGCAGCGTCGGGCTGACAGGGGGCACTGAAGCTTTCTTT; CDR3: CSVGLTGGTEAFF
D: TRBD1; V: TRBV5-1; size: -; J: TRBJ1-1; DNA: TGCGCCAGCAGCGCTAGACAGGGGCGGGGCACTGAAGCTTTCTTT; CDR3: CASSARQGRGTEAFF
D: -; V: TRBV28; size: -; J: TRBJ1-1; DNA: TGTGCCAGCAGTTTAGTATCACCCGCCTCGGGGGAAGCTTTCTTT; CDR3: CASSLVSPASGEAFF
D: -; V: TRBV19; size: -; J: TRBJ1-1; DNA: TGTGCCAGTAGCCGAGCAAGGGGAAGTTACACTGAAGCTTTCTTT; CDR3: CASSRARGSYTEAFF
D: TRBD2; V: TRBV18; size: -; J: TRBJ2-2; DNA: TGTGCCAGCTCACCTACCGGGGGGACCGGGGAGCTGTTTTTT; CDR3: CASSPTGGTGELFF
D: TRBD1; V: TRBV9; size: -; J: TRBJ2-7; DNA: TGTGCCAGCAGCGTAGACACAGGGGGCGCGGACGAGCAGTACTTC; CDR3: CASSVDTGGADEQYF
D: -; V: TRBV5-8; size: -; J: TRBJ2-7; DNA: TGTGCCAGCAGCTTGGCTAGCCGACGGTACGAGCAGTACTTC; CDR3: CASSLASRRYEQYF
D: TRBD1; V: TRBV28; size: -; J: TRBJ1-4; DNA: TGTGCCAGCCTGGACAGGGAGGGGGAAAAACTGTTTTTT; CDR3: CASLDREGEKLFF
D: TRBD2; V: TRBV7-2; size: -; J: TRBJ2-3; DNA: TGTGCCAGCAGGGCGGGAGCTACAAGCACAGATACGCAGTATTTT; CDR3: CASRAGATSTDTQYF
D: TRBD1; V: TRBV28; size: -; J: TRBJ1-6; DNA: TGTGCCAGCACAGCCGAGGGACAGGCCCCCCCCAGGTTCCACTTT; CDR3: CASTAEGQAPPRFHF
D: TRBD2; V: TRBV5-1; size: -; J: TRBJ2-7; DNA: TGCGCCAGCAGCTTGGGTCTAGCGGGAGGGCGATGGAACGAGCAGTACTTC; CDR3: CASSLGLAGGRWNEQYF
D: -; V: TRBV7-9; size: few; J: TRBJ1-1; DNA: TGTGCCAGCAGCTTAAGCGTCACTGAAGCTTTCTTT; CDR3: CASSLSVTEAFF
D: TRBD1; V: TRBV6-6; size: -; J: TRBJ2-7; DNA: TGTGCCAGCAGTTTCCAAAGGGGGCAAACCTACGAGCAGTACTTC; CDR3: CASSFQRGQTYEQYF
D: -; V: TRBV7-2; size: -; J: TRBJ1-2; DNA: TGTGCCAGCAGCTTACAGGGTAGTACCTATGGCTACACCTTC; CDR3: CASSLQGSTYGYTF
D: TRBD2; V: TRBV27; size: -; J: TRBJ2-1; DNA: TGTGCCAGCAGCCTAGGACTAGCGGGAGGTCAGAATGAGCAGTTCTTC; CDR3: CASSLGLAGGQNEQFF
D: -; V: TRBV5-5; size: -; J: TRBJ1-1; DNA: TGTGCCAGCAGCTTGGATACGGGGGTGGGCACTGAAGCTTTCTTT; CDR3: CASSLDTGVGTEAFF
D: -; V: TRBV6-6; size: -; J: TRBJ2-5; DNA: TGTGCCAGCAGGGAAACAAATACACAAGAGACCCAGTACTTC; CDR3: CASRETNTQETQYF
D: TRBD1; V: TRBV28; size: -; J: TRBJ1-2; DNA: TGTGCCAGCGAGGGAGGGGGCGGATCCACCTTC; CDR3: CASEGGGGSTF
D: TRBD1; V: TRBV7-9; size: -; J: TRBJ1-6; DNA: TGTGCCAGCAGCTTAGGAAGAGGACAGGGGACATATAATTCACCCCTCCACTTT; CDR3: CASSLGRGQGTYNSPLHF
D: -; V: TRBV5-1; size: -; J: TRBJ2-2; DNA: TGCGCCAGCAGCTTGGCCGGGGCGACGAACACCGGGGAGCTGTTTTTT; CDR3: CASSLAGATNTGELFF
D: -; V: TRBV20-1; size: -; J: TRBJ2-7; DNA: TGCAGTGCTAGAGCCCGGGTTGGGGAGTACTTC; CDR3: CSARARVGEYF
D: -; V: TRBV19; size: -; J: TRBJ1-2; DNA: TGTGCCAGTAGTTCCACAGCTAACTATGGCTACACCTTC; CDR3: CASSSTANYGYTF
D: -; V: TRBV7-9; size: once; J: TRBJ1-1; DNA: TGTGCCAGCAGCATGACAGATACTGAAGCTTTCTTT; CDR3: CASSMTDTEAFF